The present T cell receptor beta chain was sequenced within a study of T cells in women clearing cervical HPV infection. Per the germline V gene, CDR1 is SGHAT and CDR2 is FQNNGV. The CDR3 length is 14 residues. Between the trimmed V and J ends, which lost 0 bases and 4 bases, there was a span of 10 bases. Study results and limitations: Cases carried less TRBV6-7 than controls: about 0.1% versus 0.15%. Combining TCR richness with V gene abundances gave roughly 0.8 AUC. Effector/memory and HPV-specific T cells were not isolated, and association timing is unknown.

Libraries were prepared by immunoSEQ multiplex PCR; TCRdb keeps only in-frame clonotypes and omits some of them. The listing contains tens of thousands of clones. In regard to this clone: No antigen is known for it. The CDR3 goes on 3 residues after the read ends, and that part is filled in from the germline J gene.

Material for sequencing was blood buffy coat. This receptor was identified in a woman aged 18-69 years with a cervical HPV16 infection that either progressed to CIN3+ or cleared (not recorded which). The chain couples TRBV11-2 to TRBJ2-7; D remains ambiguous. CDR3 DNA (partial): TGTGCCAGCAGCTTAGATCGTCTCCGGTACGAG. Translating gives CASSLDRLRYE. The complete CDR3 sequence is CASSLDRLRYEQYF.